This is a list of T cell receptor beta chains from one sample in a study of blood T cell repertoires in COVID-19. Sequenced by immunoSEQ multiplex PCR; TCRdb stores in-frame clones only, minus some. The profile covers 300,000 to 400,000 clones, with 89% appearing a single time and about 2.9% taken by the ten largest. Sequencing was done on a sample of peripheral blood. The receptors were sampled from a woman under 40 with COVID-19, enrolled during active disease. Both conserved end residues are part of each CDR3. D genes are given only for firm matches. Clone size is given for some rows only: seen once, a few or many times, or a class if the clone is expanded.

V	size	D	J	CDR3	DNA
TRBV28	.	.	TRBJ2-1	CASRNQRYEQFF	TGTGCCAGCAGAAACCAGCGGTATGAGCAGTTCTTC
TRBV5-5	.	TRBD1	TRBJ1-4	CASSWQTGTNEKLFF	TGTGCCAGCAGCTGGCAGACAGGGACGAATGAAAAACTGTTTTTT
TRBV2	.	TRBD1	TRBJ1-5	CASSYLTGGPQPQHF	TGTGCCAGCAGCTACCTGACAGGGGGCCCTCAGCCCCAGCATTTT
TRBV4-3	.	.	TRBJ2-6	CASSQASGGSLAFGANVLTF	TGCGCCAGCAGCCAAGCCTCCGGGGGTTCCCTTGCCTTTGGGGCCAACGTCCTGACTTTC
TRBV19	.	.	TRBJ1-2	CATSWGDARGYTF	TGTGCCACCTCGTGGGGGGACGCTCGGGGCTACACCTTC
TRBV29-1	.	.	TRBJ2-5	CSVSGDQETQYF	TGCAGCGTTTCAGGGGACCAAGAGACCCAGTACTTC
TRBV3-1/TRBV3-2	.	TRBD1	TRBJ2-1	CASSLRDRCYEQFF	TGTGCCAGCAGCCTTCGGGACAGATGCTATGAGCAGTTCTTC
TRBV6-5	.	.	TRBJ2-1	CASSRGGGGGEQFF	TGTGCCAGCAGTAGGGGTGGGGGAGGGGGTGAGCAGTTCTTC
TRBV30	.	TRBD2	TRBJ2-3	CAWSLADSTDTQYF	TGTGCCTGGAGTCTAGCGGATAGCACAGATACGCAGTATTTT
TRBV18	.	.	TRBJ2-7	CASSLGAGNEQYF	TGTGCCAGCTCACTGGGGGCTGGCAACGAGCAGTACTTC
TRBV5-1	.	.	TRBJ1-1	CASSSDTEAFF	TGCGCCAGCAGCTCGGACACTGAAGCTTTCTTT
TRBV24-1	.	.	TRBJ2-2	CATRPRKGDTGELFF	TGTGCCACCAGGCCCCGCAAGGGAGACACCGGGGAGCTGTTTTTT
TRBV4-1	.	.	TRBJ2-7	CASSQAPGVAYEQYF	TGCGCCAGCAGCCAAGCCCCAGGGGTCGCCTACGAGCAGTACTTC
TRBV3-1/TRBV3-2	.	TRBD2	TRBJ2-1	CASSTTSGHNEQFF	TGTGCCAGCAGCACAACTAGCGGGCACAATGAGCAGTTCTTC
TRBV7-2	.	.	TRBJ1-5	CASSLDSGQPQHF	TGTGCCAGCAGCTTAGACAGTGGACAGCCCCAGCATTTT
TRBV11-2	.	TRBD2	TRBJ2-7	CASSSAGVEQYF	TGTGCCAGCAGCTCGGCGGGGGTGGAGCAGTACTTC
TRBV28	.	.	TRBJ1-5	CASSPDGRVWHPGQPQHF	TGTGCCAGCAGTCCTGACGGTCGCGTGTGGCACCCGGGACAGCCCCAGCATTTT
TRBV19	.	.	TRBJ1-5	CASRNGLGGGNQPQHF	TGTGCCAGTAGGAACGGATTAGGGGGGGGCAATCAGCCCCAGCATTTT
TRBV5-5	.	TRBD2	TRBJ2-7	CASSWGGNTYEQYF	TGTGCCAGCTCCTGGGGGGGTAATACCTACGAGCAGTACTTC
TRBV20-1	.	TRBD2	TRBJ2-4	CSASGREATRLAKNIQYF	TGCAGTGCTAGTGGTCGGGAGGCCACACGGCTAGCCAAAAACATTCAGTACTTC
TRBV5-6	.	TRBD1	TRBJ2-1	CASSFGGQDPRLSYNEQFF	TGTGCCAGCAGCTTTGGCGGACAGGACCCACGTCTCTCCTACAATGAGCAGTTCTTC
TRBV5-1	.	TRBD1	TRBJ1-6	CASSSPPGQGNGTYNSPLHF	TGCGCCAGCAGCTCCCCCCCGGGACAGGGGAATGGGACCTATAATTCACCCCTCCACTTT
TRBV19	.	.	TRBJ2-2	CASSREDTGELFF	TGTGCCAGTAGTAGGGAGGACACCGGGGAGCTGTTTTTT
TRBV5-1	few	.	TRBJ2-1	CASSLGGLVGAGRFF	TGCGCCAGCAGCTTGGGCGGACTCGTGGGGGCTGGGCGGTTCTTC
TRBV6-6	.	TRBD1	TRBJ2-1	CASRPRTGLVNEQFF	TGTGCCAGCAGACCCAGGACAGGATTAGTCAATGAGCAGTTCTTC
TRBV3-1/TRBV3-2	.	TRBD2	TRBJ2-3	CASSTGLAVIDTQYF	TGTGCCAGCAGCACAGGACTAGCAGTTATCGATACGCAGTATTTT
TRBV7-8	.	TRBD1	TRBJ2-5	CASSLIPDRGRETQYF	TGTGCCAGCAGCCTCATACCCGACAGGGGGCGGGAGACCCAGTACTTC
TRBV2	few	TRBD2	TRBJ2-1	CASREGLGEQFF	TGTGCCAGCAGGGAAGGACTAGGTGAGCAGTTCTTC
TRBV19	.	TRBD2	TRBJ2-1	CASRGLAGALYNEQFF	TGTGCCAGTAGGGGACTAGCGGGAGCTCTCTACAATGAGCAGTTCTTC
TRBV2	few	.	TRBJ1-1	CASSRQANPAFF	TGTGCCAGCAGTAGACAGGCGAACCCAGCTTTCTTT
TRBV9	.	TRBD2	TRBJ2-1	CASSSLLAGYSYNEQFF	TGTGCCAGCAGCTCCCTCTTAGCGGGATACTCCTACAATGAGCAGTTCTTC
TRBV5-8	.	.	TRBJ2-3	CASSLAAGTADTQYF	TGTGCCAGCAGCTTGGCCGCGGGGACAGCAGATACGCAGTATTTT
TRBV29-1	.	.	TRBJ2-1	CSVEGLLSYNEQFF	TGCAGCGTTGAAGGTCTCTTATCCTACAATGAGCAGTTCTTC
TRBV4-1	.	.	TRBJ2-5	CASSQLSSETQYF	TGCGCCAGCAGCCAACTCAGTTCGGAGACCCAGTACTTC
TRBV24-1	.	.	TRBJ1-2	CATSDVGGYGYTF	TGTGCCACCAGTGATGTCGGAGGCTATGGCTACACCTTC
TRBV29-1	once	TRBD1	TRBJ1-4	CSVANRGNPEKLFF	TGCAGCGTTGCAAACAGGGGGAATCCTGAAAAACTGTTTTTT
TRBV7-9	.	.	TRBJ2-5	CASSSEGQSETQYF	TGTGCCAGCAGCTCGGAAGGACAGTCGGAGACCCAGTACTTC
TRBV6-6	.	.	TRBJ2-3	CASNAGDTTDTQYF	TGTGCCAGCAATGCGGGGGACACCACAGATACGCAGTATTTT
TRBV6-5	.	TRBD1	TRBJ1-1	CASKGTGGQGTEAFF	TGTGCCAGCAAAGGGACAGGGGGACAGGGCACTGAAGCTTTCTTT
TRBV7-9	.	.	TRBJ2-7	CASSLVAGQQYEQYF	TGTGCCAGCAGCTTAGTAGCCGGACAGCAATACGAGCAGTACTTC
TRBV5-1	.	.	TRBJ1-5	CASSLDAGEQPQHF	TGCGCCAGCAGCTTGGATGCAGGGGAACAGCCCCAGCATTTT
TRBV27	.	TRBD1	TRBJ1-2	CASSTVAGTGVNYGYTF	TGTGCCAGCAGTACCGTCGCAGGGACAGGGGTTAACTATGGCTACACCTTC
TRBV15	.	.	TRBJ1-6	CATSRGEADSPLHF	TGTGCCACCAGCAGAGGAGAGGCGGATTCACCCCTCCACTTT
TRBV6-5	.	TRBD1	TRBJ2-5	CASSYSRRQGAETQYF	TGTGCCAGCAGTTACTCCCGGAGACAGGGGGCAGAGACCCAGTACTTC
TRBV19	.	.	TRBJ2-7	CASSPSGYPYEQYF	TGTGCCAGTAGCCCGTCAGGGTACCCCTACGAGCAGTACTTC
TRBV19	.	TRBD1	TRBJ1-4	CASSIERTGGDEKLFF	TGTGCCAGTAGTATAGAAAGGACAGGGGGCGATGAAAAACTGTTTTTT
TRBV18	.	TRBD2	TRBJ2-1	CASSPTGLAETLYNEQFF	TGTGCCAGCTCACCAACGGGGCTAGCGGAGACACTCTACAATGAGCAGTTCTTC
TRBV21-1	.	.	TRBJ2-1	CASSSLAGVGEQFF	TGTGCCAGCAGCTCACTAGCGGGAGTTGGTGAGCAGTTCTTC
TRBV11-3	.	TRBD2	TRBJ2-1	CASSASSGLAGGEQFF	TGTGCCAGCAGCGCCTCTAGCGGACTAGCTGGCGGTGAGCAGTTCTTC
TRBV7-9	.	.	TRBJ2-3	CASSYFTGITDTQYF	TGTGCCAGCAGCTATTTCACGGGTATCACAGATACGCAGTATTTT
TRBV27	.	TRBD1	TRBJ2-3	CASSYNWGQGRKTDTQYF	TGTGCCAGCAGTTACAACTGGGGACAGGGCAGGAAAACAGATACGCAGTATTTT
TRBV7-9	.	TRBD1	TRBJ2-3	CASSSRDRAIDTQYF	TGTGCCAGCAGCTCCCGGGACAGGGCAATAGATACGCAGTATTTT
TRBV7-2	.	TRBD2	TRBJ2-1	CASSTGLAGGWGEQFF	TGTGCCAGCAGCACCGGACTAGCGGGGGGCTGGGGTGAGCAGTTCTTC
TRBV20-1	.	TRBD2	TRBJ2-1	CSASSPPSGGGREQFF	TGCAGTGCTAGTTCGCCCCCTAGCGGGGGTGGGCGGGAGCAGTTCTTC
TRBV11-3	.	TRBD2	TRBJ2-3	CASSLTSGITDTQYF	TGTGCCAGCAGCTTAACTAGCGGGATCACAGATACGCAGTATTTT
TRBV7-2	.	.	TRBJ1-1	CASSLQVHTEAFF	TGTGCCAGCAGCTTACAGGTTCACACTGAAGCTTTCTTT
TRBV29-1	.	.	TRBJ1-3	CSVSLTGISGNTIYF	TGCAGCGTTTCCCTTACAGGGATCTCTGGAAACACCATATATTTT